This T cell receptor (beta chain) came from a study of blood T cell repertoires in COVID-19. Germline V lookup: CDR1 ENHRY, CDR2 SYGVKD. This CDR3 comprises 14 residues. The ends lost 2 bases at V and 6 bases at J; junction bases unmatched: 4. In the original workflow: How many nucleated cells were present was estimated from reference gene primer amplification. Produced via immunoSEQ multiplex PCR; TCRdb's table is partial and in-frame only. V and J calls plus clone size are reproduced from that table; the DNA served to infer D and trimming. Of around 150,000 clones listed, approximately 92% were seen once; the top ten hold over 3.5%. This clone was seen once.

The gene calls are TRBV10-3 and TRBJ2-7; 10 positions agree with TRBD1. Sequencing was done on a sample of peripheral blood. The TCR comes from a woman between 50 and 59 years old with acute or convalescent COVID-19. CDR3 coding DNA: TGTGCCATCAGTGAGGGACAGGGGGAAAGCGAGCAGTACTTC. Translating it yields CAISEGQGESEQYF.